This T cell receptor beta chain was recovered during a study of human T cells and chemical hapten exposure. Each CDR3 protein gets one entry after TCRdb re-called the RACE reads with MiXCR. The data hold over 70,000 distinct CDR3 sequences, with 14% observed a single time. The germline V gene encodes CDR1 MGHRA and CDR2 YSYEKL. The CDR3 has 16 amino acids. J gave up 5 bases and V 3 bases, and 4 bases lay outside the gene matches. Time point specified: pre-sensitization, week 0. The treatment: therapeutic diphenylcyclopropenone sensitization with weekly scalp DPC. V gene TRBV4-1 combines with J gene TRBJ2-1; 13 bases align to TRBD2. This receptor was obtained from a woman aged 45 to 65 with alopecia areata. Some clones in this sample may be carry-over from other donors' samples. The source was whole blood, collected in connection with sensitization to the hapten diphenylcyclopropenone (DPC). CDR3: CASSQAGLAGNNEQFF. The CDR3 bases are TGCGCCAGCAGCCAGGCGGGACTAGCGGGAAACAATGAGCAGTTCTTC.